Here is one T cell receptor (beta chain) with its context. Its antigen target is currently unknown. No much larger clonotype is one base removed from it; base qualities were not supplied. This entry is derived from a study of shared clonotypes between healthy human individuals (dated by TCRdb to the early 2020s). About the study as a whole: The cohort comprised a couple of women and three men aged 18 to 49 years. Per donor, three plates each were used for CD4 naive and CD4 memory, two for CD8 naive, and one for CD8 memory. To estimate repertoire size and how much clonotype sharing occurs between individuals, the study deeply sequenced the blood TCR repertoires of 5 or 6 healthy adults. Libraries were prepared and TCR repertoires were sequenced by different laboratories using diverse techniques, in order to increase sequencing depth and limit assay-specific biases. Leukapheresis yielded between about 0.9 and 10 billion PBMCs per donor.

Trimming costs V 5 bases and J 4 bases, and their ends lie 17 bases apart. Looking up the germline V gene yields CDR1 MDHEN and CDR2 SYDVKM. The CDR3 has 16 amino acids, counting the end cysteine and phenylalanine. CDR3 DNA is the only sequence kept; it has 48 bases, read in frame from the first base. TCR CDR3 regions were amplified from genomic DNA by multiplex PCR using the deep immunoSEQ assay. Genomic DNA extracted from each cell subset was distributed evenly over all wells of several immunoSEQ 96-well plates, and each plate served as one replicate. For sorted subsets, approximately 0.2 ug of genomic DNA, equivalent to 25,000 to 35,000 T cell genomes, went into each replicate PCR. Purified libraries were quantified with a Qubit 3.0 fluorometer, sized on a Bioanalyzer 2100, and re-quantified with the KAPA Library Quantification kit. A separate single-read 150-cycle Illumina NextSeq 550 flow cell was used to sequence each immunoSEQ 96-well plate. The paper's processing steps were these. Because the immunoSEQ output included only junctional sequences and no quality scores, the filtering could not be the same as the filtering used for full-length reads. Sequences were annotated with PyIR, a Python wrapper for IgBLAST v1.9, and V/J genes and CDR3 were assigned using IMGT germline references. Reads were removed for weak V/J assignments (E-value above 1e-6), missing CDR3, stop codons, out-of-frame junctions, or ambiguous translated residues. V3J clonotypes were defined as sequences sharing the same inferred V gene, J gene, and CDR3 amino acid sequence. Percentage overlap between repertoires was calculated by dividing the number of shared unique clonotypes by the size of the smaller repertoire. Three approaches were used to assess repertoire richness: RTK rarefaction, the Chao1 estimator, and Recon v2.1 estimates of unobserved clonotypes. Generation probabilities were computed with OLGA for all TCRbeta clonotypes obtained by the gDNA method from four donors. This immuneACCESS table, as held by TCRdb, lists in-frame sequences with V and J called but not all clones. Of the missing ones, under half trace to an unresolved V gene in checked studies; the others have no known cause. V and J calls plus clone size are reproduced from that table; the DNA served to infer D and trimming. A total of fewer than 850,000 clones appear in this sample, approximately 75% of them only once. Roughly 1.8% of the sample lies in the top ten.

The full study reports these points: Naive subsets generally had larger estimated clonotype richness than memory subsets did. When four donors were compared, the shared fraction of clonotypes was 5% to 6.5% for naive CD4, about 4% for naive CD8, about 2.5% for memory CD4, and 0.35% to 0.5% for memory CD8. Pairwise subsampling led to the expectation that sequencing depth would affect the degree of clonotype sharing among donors. Compared with non-shared clonotypes, the clonotypes found in all four sorted-subset donors had higher generation probabilities. Sampling was restricted to blood, and TCR repertoires in tissue are likely to differ from TCR repertoires in blood. Even with the large sequencing depth, rarefaction of the sorted-subset datasets indicated that sequencing was incomplete. The small number of donors limited the genetic and exposure-history diversity represented.

Donors were healthy HIV-negative adults with no recently reported acute infections or vaccinations. Only Caucasian adults living in Nashville, Tennessee, USA were represented among the donors. Magnetic negative selection was used to enrich CD4+ T cells, after which naive cells were positively selected on CD45RA and the negative fraction became the memory subset. Blood was obtained by leukapheresis, after which PBMCs were separated by Ficoll-Histopaque density gradient centrifugation and cryopreserved in liquid nitrogen vapor phase. Purity and quantity of every magnetically sorted T cell population were checked by analytical flow cytometry. Genomic DNA was isolated from each sorted fraction and quantified by UV absorbance on a Nanodrop 2000c.

In this chain, TRBV28 is recombined with TRBJ1-4; the D gene is perhaps TRBD1, on 6 matching bases. This receptor was obtained from a woman in her twenties or thirties in good health. Input material: memory CD4+ T cells sorted from blood. The cell subset or site label on this specimen signifies: CD45RA-negative fraction. The bases are TGTGCCAGCAGTGGCCCGGGCAGGGGCCTTAATGAAAAACTGTTTTTT. This yields the protein CASSGPGRGLNEKLFF.